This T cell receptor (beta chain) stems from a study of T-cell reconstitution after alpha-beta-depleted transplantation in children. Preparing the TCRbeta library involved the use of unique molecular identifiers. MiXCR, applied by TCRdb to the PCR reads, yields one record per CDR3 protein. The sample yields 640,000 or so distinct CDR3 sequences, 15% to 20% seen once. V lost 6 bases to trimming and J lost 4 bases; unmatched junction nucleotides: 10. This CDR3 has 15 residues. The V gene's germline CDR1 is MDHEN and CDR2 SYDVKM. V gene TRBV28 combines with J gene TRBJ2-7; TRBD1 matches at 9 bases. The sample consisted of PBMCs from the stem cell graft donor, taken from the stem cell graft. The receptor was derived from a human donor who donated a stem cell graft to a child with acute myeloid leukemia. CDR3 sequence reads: CASRPSGTGIYEQYV. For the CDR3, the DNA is TGTGCCAGCAGGCCGTCCGGGACAGGGATTTACGAGCAGTACGTC.